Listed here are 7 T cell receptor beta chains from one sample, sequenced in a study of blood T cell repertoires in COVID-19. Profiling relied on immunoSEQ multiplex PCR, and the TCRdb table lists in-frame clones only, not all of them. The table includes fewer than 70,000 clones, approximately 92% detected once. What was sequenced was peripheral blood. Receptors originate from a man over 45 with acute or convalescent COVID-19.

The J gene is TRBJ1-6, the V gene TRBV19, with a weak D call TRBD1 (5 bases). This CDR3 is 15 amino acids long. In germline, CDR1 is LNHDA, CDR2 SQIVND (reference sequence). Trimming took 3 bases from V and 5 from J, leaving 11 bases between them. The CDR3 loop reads CASSISGLHNSPLHF. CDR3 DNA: TGTGCCAGTAGTATTTCAGGGCTCCATAATTCACCCCTCCACTTT.

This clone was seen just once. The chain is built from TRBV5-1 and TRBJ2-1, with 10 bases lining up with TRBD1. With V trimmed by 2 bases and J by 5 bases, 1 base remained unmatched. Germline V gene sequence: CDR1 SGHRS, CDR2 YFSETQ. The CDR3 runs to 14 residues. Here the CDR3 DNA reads TGCGCCAGCAGCTTCGGGACAGGGGACAATGAGCAGTTCTTC. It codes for CASSFGTGDNEQFF.

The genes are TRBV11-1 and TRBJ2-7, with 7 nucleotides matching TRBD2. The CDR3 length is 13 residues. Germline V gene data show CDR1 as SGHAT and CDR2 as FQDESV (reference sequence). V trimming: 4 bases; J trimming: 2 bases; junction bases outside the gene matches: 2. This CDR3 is CASSWGGAYEQYF. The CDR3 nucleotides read TGTGCCAGCAGCTGGGGAGGGGCCTACGAGCAGTACTTC.

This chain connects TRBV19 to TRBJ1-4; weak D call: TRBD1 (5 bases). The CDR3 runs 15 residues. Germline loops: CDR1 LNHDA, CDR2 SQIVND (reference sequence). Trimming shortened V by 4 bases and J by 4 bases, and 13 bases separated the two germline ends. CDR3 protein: CASSRGSGGNEKLFF. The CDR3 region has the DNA TGTGCCAGTAGTAGAGGGTCGGGGGGTAATGAAAAACTGTTTTTT. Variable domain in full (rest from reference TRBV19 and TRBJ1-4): DGGITQSPKYLFRKEGQNVTLSCEQNLNHDAMYWYRQDPGQGLRLIYYSQIVNDFQKGDIAEGYSVSREKKESFPLTVTSAQKNPTAFYLCASSRGSGGNEKLFFGSGTQLSVL.

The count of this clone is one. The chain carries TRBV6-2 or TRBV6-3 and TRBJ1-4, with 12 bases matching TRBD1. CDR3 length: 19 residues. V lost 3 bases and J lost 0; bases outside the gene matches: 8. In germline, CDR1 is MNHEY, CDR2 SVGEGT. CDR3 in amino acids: CASSYSGTGGSSTNEKLFF. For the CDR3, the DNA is TGTGCCAGCAGTTATTCCGGGACAGGGGGCTCGTCAACTAATGAAAAACTGTTTTTT.

CDR3 sequence reads: CATSDWGQGTGGYTF. CDR3 nucleotides: TGTGCCACCAGTGATTGGGGACAGGGGACCGGGGGCTACACCTTC. The J gene is TRBJ1-2, the V gene TRBV24-1, with 10 bases fitting TRBD1. The CDR3 length is 15 residues. Per the germline V gene, CDR1 is KGHDR and CDR2 is SFDVKD. Unmatched junction bases numbered 7, after V lost 2 bases and J lost 8 bases.

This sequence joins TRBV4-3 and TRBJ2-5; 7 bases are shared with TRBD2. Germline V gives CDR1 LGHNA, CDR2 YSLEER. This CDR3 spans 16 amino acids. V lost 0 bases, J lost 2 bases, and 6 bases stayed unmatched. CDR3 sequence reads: CASSQDVPGGQETQYF. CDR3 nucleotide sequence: TGCGCCAGCAGCCAAGATGTTCCGGGAGGACAAGAGACCCAGTACTTC.